This TCR beta chain was recovered during a study of T cells after yellow fever vaccination. TCRdb used MiXCR to reprocess the 5' RACE reads, holding one entry per CDR3 protein. This table has about 73,000 distinct CDR3 sequences, around 7.7% appearing once. General study findings and limits: From the bulk population, abundant clonotypes could contaminate and appear within FACS-sorted repertoires.

Points on this clonotype: The antigen remains unidentified.

V lost 0 bases and J lost 2, with 15 bases in between. The CDR3 runs 17 residues. The germline CDR1 and CDR2 sequences are SGHVS and FNYEAQ. Sequencing used CD8+ T cells sorted from PBMCs, obtained on the day of the yellow fever booster vaccination. This clonotype was sampled from a man aged 25-40 years who received the YFV17D yellow fever vaccine. The rearrangement uses TRBV7-6 and TRBJ2-3, with D perhaps matching TRBD1 or TRBD2 (5 bases each). CDR3 residues: CASSLAGGTEATDTQYF. CDR3 sequence (DNA): TGTGCCAGCAGCTTAGCGGGTGGGACCGAGGCCACAGATACGCAGTATTTT.